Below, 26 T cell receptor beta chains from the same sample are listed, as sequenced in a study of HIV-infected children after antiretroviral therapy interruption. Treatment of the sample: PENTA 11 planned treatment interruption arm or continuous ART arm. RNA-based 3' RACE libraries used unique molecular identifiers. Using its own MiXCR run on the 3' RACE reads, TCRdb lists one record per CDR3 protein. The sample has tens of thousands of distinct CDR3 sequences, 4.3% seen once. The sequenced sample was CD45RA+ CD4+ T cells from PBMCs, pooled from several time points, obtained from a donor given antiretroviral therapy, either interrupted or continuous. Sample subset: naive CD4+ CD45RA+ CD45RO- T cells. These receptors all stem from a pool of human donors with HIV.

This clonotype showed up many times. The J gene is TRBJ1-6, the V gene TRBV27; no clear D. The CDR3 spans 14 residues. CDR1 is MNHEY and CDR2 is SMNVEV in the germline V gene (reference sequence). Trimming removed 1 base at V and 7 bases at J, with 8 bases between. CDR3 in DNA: TGTGCCAGCAGTTTATTTAGGGAGAATTCACCCCTCCACTTT. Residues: CASSLFRENSPLHF.

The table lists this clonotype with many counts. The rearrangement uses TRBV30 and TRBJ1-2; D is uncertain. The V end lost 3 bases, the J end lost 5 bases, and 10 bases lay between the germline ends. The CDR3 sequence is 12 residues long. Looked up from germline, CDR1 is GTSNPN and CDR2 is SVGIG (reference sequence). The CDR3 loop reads CAWSPGDYGYTF. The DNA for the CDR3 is TGTGCCTGGAGCCCCGGCGATTATGGCTACACCTTC. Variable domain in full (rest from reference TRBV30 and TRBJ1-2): SQTIHQWPATLVQPVGSPLSLECTVEGTSNPNLYWYRQAAGRGLQLLFYSVGIGQISSEVPQNLSASRPQDRQFILSSKKLLLSDSGFYLCAWSPGDYGYTFGSGTRLTVV.

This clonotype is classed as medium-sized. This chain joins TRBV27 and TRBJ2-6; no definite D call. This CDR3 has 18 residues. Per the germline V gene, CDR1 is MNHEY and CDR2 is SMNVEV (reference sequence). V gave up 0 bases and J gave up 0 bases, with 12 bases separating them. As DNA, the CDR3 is TGTGCCAGCAGTTTATCGCCAGGCAGGAGCTCTGGGGCCAACGTCCTGACTTTC. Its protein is CASSLSPGRSSGANVLTF.

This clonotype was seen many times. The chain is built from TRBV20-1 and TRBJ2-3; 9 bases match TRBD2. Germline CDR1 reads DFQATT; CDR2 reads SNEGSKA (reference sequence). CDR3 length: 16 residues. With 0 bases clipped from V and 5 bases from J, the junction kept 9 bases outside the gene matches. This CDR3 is CSARDPAGGRGDTQYF. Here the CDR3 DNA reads TGCAGTGCTAGAGATCCAGCGGGGGGACGCGGAGATACGCAGTATTTT.

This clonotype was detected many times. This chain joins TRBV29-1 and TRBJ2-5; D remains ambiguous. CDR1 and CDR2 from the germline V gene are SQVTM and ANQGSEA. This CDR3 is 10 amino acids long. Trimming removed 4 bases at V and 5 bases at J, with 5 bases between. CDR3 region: CSVGHETQYF. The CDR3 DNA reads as TGCAGCGTTGGGCACGAGACCCAGTACTTC.

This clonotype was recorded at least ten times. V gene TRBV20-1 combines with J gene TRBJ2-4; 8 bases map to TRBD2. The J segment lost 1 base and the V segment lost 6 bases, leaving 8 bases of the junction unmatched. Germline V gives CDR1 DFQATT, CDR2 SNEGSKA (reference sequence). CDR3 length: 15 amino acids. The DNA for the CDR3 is TGCAGTGCCCAATCTAGCGGGTGGGCCAAAAACATTCAGTACTTC. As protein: CSAQSSGWAKNIQYF.

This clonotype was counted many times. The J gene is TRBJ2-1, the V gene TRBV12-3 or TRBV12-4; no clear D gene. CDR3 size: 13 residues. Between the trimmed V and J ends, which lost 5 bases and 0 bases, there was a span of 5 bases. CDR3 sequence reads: CASSPSSYNEQFF. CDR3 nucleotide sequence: TGTGCCAGCAGTCCGAGCTCCTACAATGAGCAGTTCTTC.

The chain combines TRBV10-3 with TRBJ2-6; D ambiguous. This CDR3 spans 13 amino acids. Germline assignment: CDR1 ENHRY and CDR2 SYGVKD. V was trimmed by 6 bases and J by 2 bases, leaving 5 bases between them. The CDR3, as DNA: TGTGCCATCAGGGCTACTGGGGCCAACGTCCTGACTTTC. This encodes CAIRATGANVLTF.

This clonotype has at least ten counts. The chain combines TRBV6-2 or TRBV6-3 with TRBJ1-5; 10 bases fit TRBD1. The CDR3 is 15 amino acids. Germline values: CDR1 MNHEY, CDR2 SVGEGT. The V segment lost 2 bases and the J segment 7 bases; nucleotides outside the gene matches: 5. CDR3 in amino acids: CASSYSGQGGQPQHF. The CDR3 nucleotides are TGTGCCAGCAGTTACAGCGGACAGGGGGGCCAGCCCCAGCATTTT.

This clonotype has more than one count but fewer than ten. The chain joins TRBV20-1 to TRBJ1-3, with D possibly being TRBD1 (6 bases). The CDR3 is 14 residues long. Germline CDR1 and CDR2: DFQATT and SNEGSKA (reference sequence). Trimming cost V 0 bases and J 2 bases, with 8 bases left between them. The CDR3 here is CSARERTAGNTIYF. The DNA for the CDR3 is TGCAGTGCTAGAGAAAGGACAGCTGGAAACACCATATATTTT.

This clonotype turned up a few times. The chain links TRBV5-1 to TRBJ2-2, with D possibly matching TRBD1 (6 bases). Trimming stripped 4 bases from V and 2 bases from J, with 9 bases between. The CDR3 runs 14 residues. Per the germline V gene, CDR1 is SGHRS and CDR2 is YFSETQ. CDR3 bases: TGCGCCAGCAGCAAGGACAGAAACACCGGGGAGCTGTTTTTT. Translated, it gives CASSKDRNTGELFF.

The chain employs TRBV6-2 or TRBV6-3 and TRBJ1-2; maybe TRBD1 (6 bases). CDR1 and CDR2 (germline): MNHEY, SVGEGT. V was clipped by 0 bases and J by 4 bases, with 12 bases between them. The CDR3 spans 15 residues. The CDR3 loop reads CASSYSIQGPYGYTF. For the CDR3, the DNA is TGTGCCAGCAGTTACTCGATTCAGGGGCCCTATGGCTACACCTTC.

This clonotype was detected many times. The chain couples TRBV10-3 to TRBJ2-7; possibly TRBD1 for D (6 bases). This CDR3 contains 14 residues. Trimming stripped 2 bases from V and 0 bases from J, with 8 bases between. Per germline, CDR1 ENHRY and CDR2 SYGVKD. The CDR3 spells CAISEGQSSYEQYF. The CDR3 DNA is TGTGCCATCAGTGAGGGACAGAGCTCCTACGAGCAGTACTTC.

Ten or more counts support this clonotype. The CDR3 protein is CASSSTRNTEAFF. The CDR3 nucleotides are TGTGCCAGCAGCTCGACAAGGAACACTGAAGCTTTCTTT. The genes are TRBV3-1 and TRBJ1-1; D is unresolved. Germline V gene sequence: CDR1 LGHDT, CDR2 YNNKEL (reference sequence). The V gene lost 5 bases and the J gene lost 1 base, with 8 bases spanning the gap. The CDR3 is 13 residues long.

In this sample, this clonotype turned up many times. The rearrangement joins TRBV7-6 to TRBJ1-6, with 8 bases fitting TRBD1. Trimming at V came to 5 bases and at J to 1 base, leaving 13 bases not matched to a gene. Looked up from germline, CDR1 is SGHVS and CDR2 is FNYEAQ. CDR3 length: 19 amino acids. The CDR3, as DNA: TGTGCCAGCAGCACCTGGGCTGGACAGGGAAGGTCCTATAATTCACCCCTCCACTTT. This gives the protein CASSTWAGQGRSYNSPLHF.

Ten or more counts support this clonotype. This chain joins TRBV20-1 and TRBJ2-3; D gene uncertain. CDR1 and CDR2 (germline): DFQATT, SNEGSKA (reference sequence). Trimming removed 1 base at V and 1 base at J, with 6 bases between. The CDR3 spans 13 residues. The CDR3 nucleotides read TGCAGTGCTAGAGGGATTGGCACAGATACGCAGTATTTT. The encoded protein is CSARGIGTDTQYF.

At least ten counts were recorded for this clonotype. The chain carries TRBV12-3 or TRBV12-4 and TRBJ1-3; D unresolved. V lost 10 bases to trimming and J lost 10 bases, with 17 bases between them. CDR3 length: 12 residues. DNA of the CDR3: TGTGCCACCAATAGGGTACAAGGGACCATATATTTT. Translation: CATNRVQGTIYF.

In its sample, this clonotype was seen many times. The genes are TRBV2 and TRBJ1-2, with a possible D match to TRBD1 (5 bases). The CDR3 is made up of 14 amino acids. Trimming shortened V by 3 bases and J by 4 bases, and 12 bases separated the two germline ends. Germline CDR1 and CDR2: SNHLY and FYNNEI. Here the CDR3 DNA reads TGTGCCAGCAGTGATCGGGGGAGTAGCTATGGCTACACCTTC. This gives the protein CASSDRGSSYGYTF.

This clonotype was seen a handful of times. The CDR3 loop reads CAGRLTGPVGELFF. As DNA, the CDR3 is TGTGCCGGACGGTTAACCGGACCTGTCGGGGAGCTGTTTTTT. The genes are TRBV30 and TRBJ2-2; D not resolved. The CDR3 contains 14 residues. Trimming removed 8 bases at V and 7 bases at J, with 20 bases between. Germline-derived CDR1 and CDR2 are GTSNPN and SVGIG (reference sequence).

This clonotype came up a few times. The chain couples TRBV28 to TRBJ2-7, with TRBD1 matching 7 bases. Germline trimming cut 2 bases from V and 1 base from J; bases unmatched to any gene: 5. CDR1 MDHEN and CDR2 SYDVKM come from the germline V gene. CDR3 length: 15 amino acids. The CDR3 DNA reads TGTGCCAGCAGTTTACCCGGGACAGAATCCTACGAGCAGTACTTC. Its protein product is CASSLPGTESYEQYF. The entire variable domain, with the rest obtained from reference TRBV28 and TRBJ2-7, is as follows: DVKVTQSSRYLVKRTGEKVFLECVQDMDHENMFWYRQDPGLGLRLIYFSYDVKMKEKGDIPEGYSVSREKKERFSLILESASTNQTSMYLCASSLPGTESYEQYFGPGTRLTVT.

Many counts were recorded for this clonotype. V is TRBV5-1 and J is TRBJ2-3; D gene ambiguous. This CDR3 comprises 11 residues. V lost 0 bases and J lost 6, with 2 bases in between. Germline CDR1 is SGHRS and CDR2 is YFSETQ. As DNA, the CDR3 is TGCGCCAGCAGCTTGGGGGATACGCAGTATTTT. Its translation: CASSLGDTQYF.

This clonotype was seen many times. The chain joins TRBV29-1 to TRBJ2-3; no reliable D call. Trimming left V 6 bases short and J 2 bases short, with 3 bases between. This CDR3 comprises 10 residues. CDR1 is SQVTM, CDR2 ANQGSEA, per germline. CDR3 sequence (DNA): TGCAGCGTACTCACAGATACGCAGTATTTT. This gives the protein CSVLTDTQYF.

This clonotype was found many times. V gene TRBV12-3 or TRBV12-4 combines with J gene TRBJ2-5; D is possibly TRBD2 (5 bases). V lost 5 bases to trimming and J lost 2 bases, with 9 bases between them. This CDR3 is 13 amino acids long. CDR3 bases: TGTGCCAGCAGTAGGACTGGGCAAGAGACCCAGTACTTC. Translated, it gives CASSRTGQETQYF.

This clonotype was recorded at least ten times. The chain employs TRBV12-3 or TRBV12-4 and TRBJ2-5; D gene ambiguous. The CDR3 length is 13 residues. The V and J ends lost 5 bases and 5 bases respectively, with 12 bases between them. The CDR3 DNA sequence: TGTGCCAGCAGTAGAGGCAGCAGGGAGACCCAGTACTTC. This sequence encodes CASSRGSRETQYF.

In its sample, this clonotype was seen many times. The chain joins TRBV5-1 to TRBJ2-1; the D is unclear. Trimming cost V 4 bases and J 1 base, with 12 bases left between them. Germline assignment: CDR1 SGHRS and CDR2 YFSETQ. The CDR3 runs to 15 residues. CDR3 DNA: TGCGCCAGCAGCCGGCTGGCGACGTCCTACAATGAGCAGTTCTTC. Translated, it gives CASSRLATSYNEQFF.

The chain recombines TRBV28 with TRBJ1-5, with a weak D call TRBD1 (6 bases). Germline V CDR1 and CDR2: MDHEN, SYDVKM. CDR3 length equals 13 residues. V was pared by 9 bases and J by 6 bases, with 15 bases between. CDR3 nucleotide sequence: TGTGCCAGTAGTACAACAGGGTTTCAGCCCCAGCATTTT. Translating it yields CASSTTGFQPQHF.